Sequencing of this T cell receptor beta chain was carried out in a study of T cell repertoires in cytomegalovirus infection. Study context: In public TCR beta signatures, there were indications of both CMV infection and matching HLA type.

The study's findings and limits: CMV-specific TCR beta clonotypes restricted by HLA-C dominated the ex vivo response.

TCRdb recomputed calls from the reads with MiXCR, one row per CDR3 protein. The profile shows about 920,000 distinct CDR3 sequences, around 32% of them singletons. In its sample, this clonotype was seen a few times. Its antigen is unknown. Deletions cut 6 bases from V and 0 bases from J, with 18 bases between. The CDR3 is 17 residues long. Germline CDR1 reads DFQATT; CDR2 reads SNEGSKA (reference sequence). V is TRBV20-1 and J is TRBJ2-6; D possibly uses TRBD1 or TRBD2 (5 bases each). This sequence originates from a human donor in good health (CMV status not recorded). Some clones in this sample may be carry-over from other donors' samples. The specimen was cultured CD8+ T cells from PBMCs, collected from culture after CMV antigen stimulation. Here the CDR3 DNA reads TGCAGTGCGGGGGAGAGGAAGGAGGACTCTGGGGCCAACGTCCTGACTTTC. Translating gives CSAGERKEDSGANVLTF.